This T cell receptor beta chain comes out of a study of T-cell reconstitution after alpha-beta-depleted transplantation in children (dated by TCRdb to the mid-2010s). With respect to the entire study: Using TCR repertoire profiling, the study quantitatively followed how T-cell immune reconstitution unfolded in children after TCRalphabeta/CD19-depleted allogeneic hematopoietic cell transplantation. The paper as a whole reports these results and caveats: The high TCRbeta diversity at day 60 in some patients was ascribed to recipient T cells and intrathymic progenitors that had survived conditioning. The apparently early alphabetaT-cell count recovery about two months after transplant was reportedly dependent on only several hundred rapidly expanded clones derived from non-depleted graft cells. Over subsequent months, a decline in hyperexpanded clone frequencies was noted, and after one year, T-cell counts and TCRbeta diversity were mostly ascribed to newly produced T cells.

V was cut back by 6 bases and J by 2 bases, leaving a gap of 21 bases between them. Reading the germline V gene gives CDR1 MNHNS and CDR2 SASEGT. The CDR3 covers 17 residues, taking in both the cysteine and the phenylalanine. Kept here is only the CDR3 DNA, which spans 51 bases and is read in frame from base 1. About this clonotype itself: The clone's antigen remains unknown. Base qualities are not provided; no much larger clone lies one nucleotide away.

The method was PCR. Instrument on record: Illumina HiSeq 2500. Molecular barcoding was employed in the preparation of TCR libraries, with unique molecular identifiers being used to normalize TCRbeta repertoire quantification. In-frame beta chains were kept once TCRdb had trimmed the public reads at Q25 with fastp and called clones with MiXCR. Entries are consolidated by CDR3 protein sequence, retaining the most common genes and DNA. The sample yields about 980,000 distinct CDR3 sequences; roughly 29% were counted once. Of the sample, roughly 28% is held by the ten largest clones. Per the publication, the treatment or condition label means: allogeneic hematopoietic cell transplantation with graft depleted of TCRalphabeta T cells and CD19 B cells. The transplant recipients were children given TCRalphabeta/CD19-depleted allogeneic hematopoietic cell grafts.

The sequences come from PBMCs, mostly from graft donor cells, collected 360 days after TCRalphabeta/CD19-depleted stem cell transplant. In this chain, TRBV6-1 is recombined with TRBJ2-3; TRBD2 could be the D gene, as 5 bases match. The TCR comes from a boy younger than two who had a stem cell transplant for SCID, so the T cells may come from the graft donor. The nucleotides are TGTGCCAGCAGCCTTTACCCTCTAGCCCAACCCACAGATACGCAGTATTTT. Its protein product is CASSLYPLAQPTDTQYF.